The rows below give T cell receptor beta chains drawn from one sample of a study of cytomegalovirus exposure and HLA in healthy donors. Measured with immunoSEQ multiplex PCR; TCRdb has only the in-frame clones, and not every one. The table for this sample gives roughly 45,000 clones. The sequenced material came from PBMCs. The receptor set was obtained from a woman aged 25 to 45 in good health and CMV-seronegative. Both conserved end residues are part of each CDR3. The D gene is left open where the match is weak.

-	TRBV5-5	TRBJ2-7	CASSPRLGQASYNEQYF
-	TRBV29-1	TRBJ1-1	CSVENRRQNTEAFF
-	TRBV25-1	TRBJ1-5	CASSQTGYGQPQHF
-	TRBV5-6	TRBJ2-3	CASSRLTDTQYF
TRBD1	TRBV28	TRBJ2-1	CASTLGQGRPNEQFF
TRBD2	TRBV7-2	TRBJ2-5	CASSPQSGKETQYF
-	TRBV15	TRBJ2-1	CATSRGKSADSSYNEQFF
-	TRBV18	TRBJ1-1	CASLLMMNTEAFF
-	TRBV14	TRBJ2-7	CASSQITGEQYF
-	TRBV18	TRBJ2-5	CASSPGGGQETQYF
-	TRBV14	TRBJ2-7	CASSQRFGGAYEQYF
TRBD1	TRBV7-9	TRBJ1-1	CASSSSGGLDTEAFF
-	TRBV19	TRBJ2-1	CASSIGDFVYNEQFF
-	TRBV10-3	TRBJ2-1	CAISDGADSYNEQFF
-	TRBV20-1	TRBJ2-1	CSASDSWEQFF
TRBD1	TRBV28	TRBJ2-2	CAGARRLGQGNTGELFF
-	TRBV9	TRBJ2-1	CASSAGARGTTYNEQFF
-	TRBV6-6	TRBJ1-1	CASTWSEGAEAFF
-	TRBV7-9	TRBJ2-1	CASSQTGVGSGYNEQFF
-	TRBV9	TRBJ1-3	CASSPGGHSGNTIYF
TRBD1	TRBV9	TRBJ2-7	CASSVGVAGGVTYEQYF
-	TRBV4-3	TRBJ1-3	CASSQSPDTSGNTIYF
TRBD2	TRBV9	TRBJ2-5	CASSVGRLAGVETQYF
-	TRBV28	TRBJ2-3	CASSFRQLSTDTQYF
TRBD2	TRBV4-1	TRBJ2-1	CASSQDLGLGGRYASPYNEQFF
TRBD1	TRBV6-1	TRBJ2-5	CASRDRGVETQYF
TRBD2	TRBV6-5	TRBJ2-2	CASSYGGAGELFF
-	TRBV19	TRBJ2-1	CASSTGGSYNEQFF
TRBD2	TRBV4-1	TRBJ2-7	CASSQGGLAGDEQYF
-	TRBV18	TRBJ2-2	CASSRLRTEGVTGELFF
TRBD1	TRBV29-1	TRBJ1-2	CSVADRRANYGYTF
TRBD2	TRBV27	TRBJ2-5	CASSLRGGGRASETQYF
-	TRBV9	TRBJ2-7	CASSVTVTTRDEQYF
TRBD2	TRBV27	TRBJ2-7	CASSSTSAKASEQYF
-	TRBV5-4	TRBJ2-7	CASSLGLVPYEQYF
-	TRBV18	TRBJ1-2	CASSPTTESNYGYTF
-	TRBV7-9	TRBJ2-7	CATLEPGRLWEQYF
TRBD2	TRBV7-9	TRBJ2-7	CASSFNLAGSDEQYF
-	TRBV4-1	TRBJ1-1	CASSQTRVRNTEAFF
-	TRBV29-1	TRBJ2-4	CSVARELPMNIQYF
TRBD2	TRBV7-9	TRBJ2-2	CASSLMAGVDTGELFF